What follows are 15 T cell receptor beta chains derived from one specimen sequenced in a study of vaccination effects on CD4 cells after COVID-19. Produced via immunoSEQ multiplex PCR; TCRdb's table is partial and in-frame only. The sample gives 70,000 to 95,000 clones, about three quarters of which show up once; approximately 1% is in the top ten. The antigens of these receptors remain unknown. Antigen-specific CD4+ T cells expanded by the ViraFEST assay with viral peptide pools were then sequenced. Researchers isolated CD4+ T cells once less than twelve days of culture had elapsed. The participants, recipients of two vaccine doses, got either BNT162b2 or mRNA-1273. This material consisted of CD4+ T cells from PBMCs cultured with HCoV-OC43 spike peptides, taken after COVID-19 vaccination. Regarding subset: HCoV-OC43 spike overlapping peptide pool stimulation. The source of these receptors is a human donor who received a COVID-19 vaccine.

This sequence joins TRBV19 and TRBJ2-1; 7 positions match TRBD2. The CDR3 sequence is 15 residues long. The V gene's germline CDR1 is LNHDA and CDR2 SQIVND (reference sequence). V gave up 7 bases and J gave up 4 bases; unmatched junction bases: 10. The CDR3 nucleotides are TGTGCCAGTATAAAGAGAGCGGGGCCATACAATGAGCAGTTCTTC. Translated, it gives CASIKRAGPYNEQFF.

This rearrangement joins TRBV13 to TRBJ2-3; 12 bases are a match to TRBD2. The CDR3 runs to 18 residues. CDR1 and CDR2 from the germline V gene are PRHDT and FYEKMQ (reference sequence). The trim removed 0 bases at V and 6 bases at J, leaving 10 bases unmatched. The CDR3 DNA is TGTGCCAGCAGCTTAGGCGGACTTACTAGCGGGGGGACTGATACGCAGTATTTT. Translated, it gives CASSLGGLTSGGTDTQYF.

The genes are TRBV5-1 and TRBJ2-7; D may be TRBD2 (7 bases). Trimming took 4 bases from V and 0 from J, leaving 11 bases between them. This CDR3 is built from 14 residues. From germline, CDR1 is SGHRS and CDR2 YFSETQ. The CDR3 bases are TGCGCCAGCAGCAGGGGGGGCAGCTCCTACGAGCAGTACGTC. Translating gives CASSRGGSSYEQYV.

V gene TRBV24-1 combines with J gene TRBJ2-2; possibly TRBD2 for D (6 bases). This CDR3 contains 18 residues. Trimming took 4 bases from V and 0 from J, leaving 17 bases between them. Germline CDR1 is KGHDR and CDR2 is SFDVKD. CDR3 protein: CATSDPHLGTANTGELFF. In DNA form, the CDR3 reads TGTGCCACCAGTGACCCTCACTTGGGGACTGCGAACACCGGGGAGCTGTTTTTT.

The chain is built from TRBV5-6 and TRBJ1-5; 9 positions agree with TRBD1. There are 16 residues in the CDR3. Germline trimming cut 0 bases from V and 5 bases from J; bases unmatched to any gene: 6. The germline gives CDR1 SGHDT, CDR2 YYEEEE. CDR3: CASSLEGQGSYQPQHF. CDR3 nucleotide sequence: TGTGCCAGCAGCTTGGAGGGACAGGGATCATATCAGCCCCAGCATTTT. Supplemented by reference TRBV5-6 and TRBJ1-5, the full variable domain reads DAGVTQSPTHLIKTRGQQVTLRCSPKSGHDTVSWYQQALGQGPQFIFQYYEEEERQRGNFPDRFSGHQFPNYSSELNVNALLLGDSALYLCASSLEGQGSYQPQHFGDGTRLSIL.

The CDR3: CASSYGVVSGANVLTF. The CDR3 DNA follows: TGTGCCAGCAGTTACGGCGTAGTCTCTGGGGCCAACGTCCTGACTTTC. The rearrangement links TRBV6-6 to TRBJ2-6; D is unresolved. Trimming left V 2 bases short and J 0 bases short, with 8 bases between. Germline V gives CDR1 MNHNY, CDR2 SVGAGI (reference sequence). This CDR3 contains 16 residues.

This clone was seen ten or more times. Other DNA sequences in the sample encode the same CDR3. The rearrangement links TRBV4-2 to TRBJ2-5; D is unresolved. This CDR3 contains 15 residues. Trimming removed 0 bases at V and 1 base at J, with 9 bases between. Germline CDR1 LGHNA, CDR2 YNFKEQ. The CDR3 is CASSQDGRVQETQYF. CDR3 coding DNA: TGTGCCAGCAGCCAAGATGGTAGGGTCCAAGAGACCCAGTACTTC.

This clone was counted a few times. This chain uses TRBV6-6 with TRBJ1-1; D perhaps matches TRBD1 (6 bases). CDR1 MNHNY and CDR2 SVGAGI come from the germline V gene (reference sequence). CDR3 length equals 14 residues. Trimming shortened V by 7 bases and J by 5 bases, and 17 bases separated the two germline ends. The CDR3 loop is CASTQPRGWTEAFF. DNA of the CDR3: TGTGCCAGCACCCAACCCAGGGGTTGGACTGAAGCTTTCTTT.

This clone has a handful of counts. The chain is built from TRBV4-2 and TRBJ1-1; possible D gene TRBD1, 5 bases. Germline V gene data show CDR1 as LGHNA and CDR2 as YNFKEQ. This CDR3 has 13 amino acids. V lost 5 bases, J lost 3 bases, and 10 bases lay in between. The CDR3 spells CASSSSRDTEAFF. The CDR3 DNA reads TGTGCCAGCAGCTCATCCAGGGACACTGAAGCTTTCTTT.

As DNA, the CDR3 is TGTGCCAGCACCCTCGGGGCTGGAAACACCATATATTTT. Protein sequence: CASTLGAGNTIYF. The rearrangement links TRBV11-2 to TRBJ1-3, with unresolved D. Trimming pared 7 bases from V and 2 bases from J, leaving 9 bases between. The CDR3 covers 13 residues. CDR1 and CDR2 (germline): SGHAT, FQNNGV. Complete variable domain (other parts from reference TRBV11-2 and TRBJ1-3): EAGVAQSPRYKIIEKRQSVAFWCNPISGHATLYWYQQILGQGPKLLIQFQNNGVVDDSQLPKDRFSAERLKGVDSTLKIQPAKLEDSAVYLCASTLGAGNTIYFGEGSWLTVV.

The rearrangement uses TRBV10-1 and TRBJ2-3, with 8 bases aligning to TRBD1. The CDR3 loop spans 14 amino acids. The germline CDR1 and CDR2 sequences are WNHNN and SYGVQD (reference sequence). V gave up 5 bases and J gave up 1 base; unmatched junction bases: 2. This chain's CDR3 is CASSRGQGTDTQYF. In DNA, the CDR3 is TGCGCCAGCAGTAGGGGACAGGGCACAGATACGCAGTATTTT.

In nucleotides, the CDR3 is TGTGCCAGCCTACAATCGACAGGGCTTAATTCACCCCTCCACTTT. As protein: CASLQSTGLNSPLHF. The chain links TRBV6-5 to TRBJ1-6; 7 bases match TRBD1. The V segment lost 8 bases and the J segment 6 bases; nucleotides outside the gene matches: 10. The germline gives CDR1 MNHEY, CDR2 SVGAGI. This CDR3 has 15 residues.

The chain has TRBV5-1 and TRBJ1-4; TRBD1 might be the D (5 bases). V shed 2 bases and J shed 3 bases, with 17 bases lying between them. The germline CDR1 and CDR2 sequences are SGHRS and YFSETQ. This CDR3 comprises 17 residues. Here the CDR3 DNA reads TGCGCCAGCAGCTTTGACGCCGGGGGGAGCGCTAATGAAAAACTGTTTTTT. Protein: CASSFDAGGSANEKLFF.

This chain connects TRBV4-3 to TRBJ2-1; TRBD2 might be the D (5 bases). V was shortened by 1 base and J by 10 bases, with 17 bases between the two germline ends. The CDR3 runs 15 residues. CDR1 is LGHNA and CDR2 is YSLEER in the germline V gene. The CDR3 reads CASSQGGPLPKEQFF. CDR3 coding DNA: TGCGCCAGCAGCCAAGGCGGGCCCCTCCCCAAGGAGCAGTTCTTC.

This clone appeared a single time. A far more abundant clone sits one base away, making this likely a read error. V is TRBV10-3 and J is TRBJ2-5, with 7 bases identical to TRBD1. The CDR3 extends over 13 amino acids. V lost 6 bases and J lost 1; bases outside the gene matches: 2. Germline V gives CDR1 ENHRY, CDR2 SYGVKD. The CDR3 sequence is CAISGTAQETQYF. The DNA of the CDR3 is TGTGCCATCAGCGGGACAGCCCAAGAGACCCAGTACTTC.